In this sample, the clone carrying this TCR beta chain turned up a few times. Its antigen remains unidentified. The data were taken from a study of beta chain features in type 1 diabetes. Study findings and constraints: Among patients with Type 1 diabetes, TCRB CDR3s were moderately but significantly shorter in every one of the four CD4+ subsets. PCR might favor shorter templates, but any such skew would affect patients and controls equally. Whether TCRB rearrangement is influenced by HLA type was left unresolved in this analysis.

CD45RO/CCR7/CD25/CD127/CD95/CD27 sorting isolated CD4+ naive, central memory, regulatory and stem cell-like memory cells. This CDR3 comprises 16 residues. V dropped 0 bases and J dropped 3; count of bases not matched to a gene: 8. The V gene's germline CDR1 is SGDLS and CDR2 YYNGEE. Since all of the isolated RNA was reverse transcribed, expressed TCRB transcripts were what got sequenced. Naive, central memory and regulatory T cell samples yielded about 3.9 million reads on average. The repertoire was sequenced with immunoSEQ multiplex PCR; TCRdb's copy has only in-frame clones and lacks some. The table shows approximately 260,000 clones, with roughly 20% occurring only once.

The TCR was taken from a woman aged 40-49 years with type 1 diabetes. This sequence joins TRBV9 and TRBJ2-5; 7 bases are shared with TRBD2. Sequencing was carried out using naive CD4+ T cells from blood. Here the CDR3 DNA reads TGTGCCAGCAGCGTAGCTCGAGGGACTACCGAAGAGACCCAGTACTTC. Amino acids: CASSVARGTTEETQYF.